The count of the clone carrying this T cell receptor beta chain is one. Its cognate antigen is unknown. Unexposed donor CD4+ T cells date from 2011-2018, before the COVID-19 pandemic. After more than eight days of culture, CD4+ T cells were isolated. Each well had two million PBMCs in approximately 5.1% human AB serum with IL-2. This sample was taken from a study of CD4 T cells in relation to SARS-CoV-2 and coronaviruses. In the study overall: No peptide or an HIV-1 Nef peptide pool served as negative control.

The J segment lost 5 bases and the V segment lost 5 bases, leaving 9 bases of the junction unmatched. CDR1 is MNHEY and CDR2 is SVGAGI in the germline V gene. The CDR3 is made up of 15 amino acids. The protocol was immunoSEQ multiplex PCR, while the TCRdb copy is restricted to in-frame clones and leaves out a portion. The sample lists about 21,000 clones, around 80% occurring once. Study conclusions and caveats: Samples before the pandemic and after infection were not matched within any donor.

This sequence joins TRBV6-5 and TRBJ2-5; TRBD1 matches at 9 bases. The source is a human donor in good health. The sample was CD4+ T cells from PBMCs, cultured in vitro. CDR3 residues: CASSRQGDPWETQYF. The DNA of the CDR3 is TGTGCCAGCAGTCGACAGGGGGACCCATGGGAGACCCAGTACTTC.